The 22 T cell receptor beta chains below were found in one sample sequenced in a study of shared clonotypes between healthy human individuals. The protocol was immunoSEQ multiplex PCR, while the TCRdb copy is restricted to in-frame clones and leaves out a portion. Of approximately 95,000 clones listed, roughly two thirds are singletons. The sample comprised memory CD8+ T cells sorted from blood. Subset specified: CD45RO+ cells pooled with CCR7-negative TemRA cells. The receptors were sampled from a man aged 25 to 40 in good health.

The chain employs TRBV10-1 and TRBJ2-3; 10 bases are a match to TRBD2. The CDR3 is 14 amino acids. J gave up 3 bases and V 5 bases, and 2 bases lay outside the gene matches. Germline assignment: CDR1 WNHNN and CDR2 SYGVQD (reference sequence). This chain's CDR3 is CASSSGRGTDTQYF. Here the CDR3 DNA reads TGCGCCAGCAGTAGCGGGAGGGGGACAGATACGCAGTATTTT.

The rearrangement uses TRBV7-2 and TRBJ2-1; 13 nucleotides line up with TRBD2. CDR3 length equals 19 residues. V gave up 5 bases and J gave up 3 bases; unmatched junction bases: 13. CDR1 is SGHTA and CDR2 is FQGNSA in the germline V gene. This CDR3 reads CASSQLAGGPGYVYNEQFF. CDR3 DNA sequence: TGTGCCAGCAGCCAACTAGCGGGAGGGCCCGGCTACGTCTACAATGAGCAGTTCTTC.

This clone was recorded a few times. CDR3 residues: CASSPHGDTYEQYF. For the CDR3, the DNA is TGTGCCAGCAGCCCCCACGGGGATACCTACGAGCAGTACTTC. V and J are TRBV9 and TRBJ2-7, with a tentative D call TRBD2 (5 bases). This CDR3 is built from 14 residues. Germline V gene sequence: CDR1 SGDLS, CDR2 YYNGEE. The germline V and J ends were trimmed by 4 bases and 2 bases, with 13 bases remaining between them.

To note about this clone: The identical CDR3 is also encoded by other nucleotide sequences in the sample. The gene calls are TRBV29-1 and TRBJ2-7; D is possibly TRBD2 (6 bases). The V end lost 4 bases, the J end lost 3 bases, and 7 bases lay between the germline ends. Germline loops: CDR1 SQVTM, CDR2 ANQGSEA. CDR3 length equals 11 residues. CDR3 region: CSVGAGYEQYF. CDR3 coding DNA: TGCAGCGTTGGAGCGGGCTACGAGCAGTACTTC.

The chain couples TRBV7-3 to TRBJ1-1; D may be TRBD1 (6 bases). Trimming cost V 2 bases and J 6 bases, with 10 bases left between them. From germline, CDR1 is SGHTA and CDR2 FQGTGA. The CDR3 totals 13 residues. CDR3 coding DNA: TGTGCCAGCAGCTTATGGGGGGGCCCTGAAGCTTTCTTT. It is translated as CASSLWGGPEAFF.

V and J are TRBV14 and TRBJ2-6, with 9 bases lining up with TRBD1. The CDR3 covers 15 residues. The V gene's germline CDR1 is SGHDN and CDR2 FVKESK. V lost 5 bases, J lost 3 bases, and 2 bases stayed unmatched. The DNA of the CDR3 is TGTGCCAGCAGCGACAGGGGGTTTGGGGCCAACGTCCTGACTTTC. Translating gives CASSDRGFGANVLTF.

There are a few counts of this clone. Other DNA sequences in this sample translate to the same CDR3. CDR3 in DNA: TGTGCCAGCAGTTCCGGGACAGGCGGCTACGAGCAGTACTTC. Translating it yields CASSSGTGGYEQYF. The V and J genes are TRBV6-5 and TRBJ2-7; TRBD1 aligns across 8 bases. The CDR3 sequence is 14 residues long. The germline gives CDR1 MNHEY, CDR2 SVGAGI. Losses at the gene ends were 4 bases for V and 3 bases for J; bases not matched to a gene: 5.

About this clone itself: A read error is possible here, since a much larger clone lies one base away. The same CDR3 is also encoded by other DNA sequences in this sample. The chain couples TRBV15 to TRBJ2-7, with no clear D. V was trimmed by 0 bases and J by 4 bases, leaving 7 bases between them. CDR1 is LNHNV and CDR2 is YYDKDF in the germline V gene (reference sequence). The CDR3 loop spans 13 amino acids. The CDR3 region is CATSRDLSYEQYF. CDR3 DNA: TGTGCCACCAGCAGAGATCTTTCGTACGAGCAGTACTTC.

This clone was observed a handful of times. This rearrangement joins TRBV28 to TRBJ2-1, with no clear D. Germline lookup yields CDR1 MDHEN and CDR2 SYDVKM. This CDR3 contains 15 residues. Trimming cost V 3 bases and J 0 bases, with 9 bases left between them. The CDR3 nucleotides read TGTGCCAGCAGTTTCGGTGGGGACTCCTACAATGAGCAGTTCTTC. Amino acids: CASSFGGDSYNEQFF.

This chain connects TRBV9 to TRBJ2-1; D is ambiguous. V was clipped by 1 base and J by 4 bases, with 15 bases between them. The germline V gene encodes CDR1 SGDLS and CDR2 YYNGEE. The CDR3 runs to 16 residues. The CDR3 DNA reads as TGTGCCAGCAGCGTACTAACACCGGTTGCTTACAATGAGCAGTTCTTC. Protein product: CASSVLTPVAYNEQFF.

This clone was detected only a few times. This chain uses TRBV2 with TRBJ1-3; tentative D call: TRBD1 (5 bases). The germline gives CDR1 SNHLY, CDR2 FYNNEI. V was trimmed by 3 bases and J by 4 bases, leaving 16 bases between them. The CDR3 is made up of 16 amino acids. CDR3 in DNA: TGTGCCAGCAGTGAGGTTAGAGGGACGGCCGGAAACACCATATATTTT. This translates into CASSEVRGTAGNTIYF.

As regards this clone: A much larger clone is a single base away; this may be a read error. The V gene is TRBV6-5, the J gene TRBJ2-7; TRBD1 matches at 9 bases. This CDR3 is 13 amino acids long. V gave up 6 bases and J gave up 2 bases; unmatched junction bases: 2. Germline V gives CDR1 MNHEY, CDR2 SVGAGI. CDR3 protein: CASSRTGAYEQYF. The CDR3 DNA is TGTGCCAGCAGCCGGACAGGGGCCTACGAGCAGTACTTC.

The sample holds a few counts of this clone. Within the sample, other DNA sequences also encode this same CDR3. The rearrangement links TRBV28 to TRBJ2-7; possible D gene TRBD1, 6 bases. The CDR3 consists of 12 residues. Trimming pared 6 bases from V and 4 bases from J, leaving 10 bases between. Germline loops: CDR1 MDHEN, CDR2 SYDVKM. The CDR3 DNA follows: TGTGCCAGCAGCTCGGACAGATACGAGCAGTACTTC. Translated: CASSSDRYEQYF.

The chain couples TRBV29-1 to TRBJ2-7; TRBD2 matches 7 bases. J lost 7 bases, V lost 3 bases, and 6 bases had no gene match. The CDR3 runs to 12 residues. Per the germline V gene, CDR1 is SQVTM and CDR2 is ANQGSEA. The CDR3: CSVDGLVGEQYF. Written as DNA, the CDR3 is TGCAGCGTTGATGGACTAGTGGGTGAGCAGTACTTC.

The chain employs TRBV5-4 and TRBJ2-3; 8 nucleotides match TRBD1. The CDR3 is 15 amino acids. The germline V gene has CDR1 SGHNT and CDR2 YYREEE (reference sequence). J lost 1 base, V lost 3 bases, and 4 bases had no gene match. Here the CDR3 DNA reads TGTGCCAGCAGCTCCCCGACAGGGGGCACAGATACGCAGTATTTT. Residues: CASSSPTGGTDTQYF.

V usage is TRBV4-1 and J usage is TRBJ2-2; 10 bases agree with TRBD2. V shed 0 bases, J shed 0 bases, and the junction held 10 bases outside the gene matches. Germline V gene lookup returns CDR1 MGHRA and CDR2 YSYEKL. The CDR3 consists of 20 residues. As DNA, the CDR3 is TGCGCCAGCAGCCAAGATTGGTGGCTAGCGGGAGCTGCGAACACCGGGGAGCTGTTTTTT. Its translation is CASSQDWWLAGAANTGELFF.

The rearrangement joins TRBV5-4 to TRBJ2-3, with 10 bases fitting TRBD2. Looked up from germline, CDR1 is SGHNT and CDR2 is YYREEE (reference sequence). Losses at the gene ends were 0 bases for V and 5 bases for J; bases not matched to a gene: 6. The CDR3 runs to 16 residues. The CDR3 sequence: CASSLEAGGPVDTQYF. The CDR3 DNA sequence: TGTGCCAGCAGCTTGGAAGCGGGAGGGCCGGTAGATACGCAGTATTTT.

A single count supports this clone. The gene calls are TRBV28 and TRBJ2-1; 12 nucleotides agree with TRBD2. CDR3 length equals 15 residues. V shed 7 bases and J 5 bases; nucleotides not matched to a gene: 6. Germline V gene lookup returns CDR1 MDHEN and CDR2 SYDVKM. Written as DNA, the CDR3 is TGTGCCAGCACCGAGACTAGCGGGAGCCACAATGAGCAGTTCTTC. Translated, it gives CASTETSGSHNEQFF.

CDR3 sequence: CASSLDQGTSGRYEQFF. The CDR3 DNA sequence: TGTGCCAGCAGCTTAGATCAAGGGACTAGCGGGAGGTATGAGCAGTTCTTC. V is TRBV7-6 and J is TRBJ2-1; 15 bases match TRBD2. Germline lookup yields CDR1 SGHVS and CDR2 FNYEAQ. Losses at the gene ends were 1 base for V and 8 bases for J; bases not matched to a gene: 6. The CDR3 spans 17 residues.

The sample holds many counts of this clone. The V call is TRBV10-3, the J call TRBJ2-2, with unresolved D. CDR1 is ENHRY, CDR2 SYGVKD, per germline. The CDR3 is 13 residues long. The V end lost 6 bases, the J end lost 2 bases, and 7 bases lay between the germline ends. The CDR3 sequence: CAIRLINTGELFF. The CDR3 region has the DNA TGTGCCATCAGGCTCATTAACACCGGGGAGCTGTTTTTT.

The chain joins TRBV29-1 to TRBJ2-7; unclear D gene. The CDR3 spans 10 residues. Germline CDR1 SQVTM, CDR2 ANQGSEA. Trimming left V 4 bases short and J 6 bases short, with 7 bases between. CDR3 sequence reads: CSVVDSEQYF. CDR3 DNA: TGCAGCGTTGTTGATAGCGAGCAGTACTTC.

The chain carries TRBV6-4 and TRBJ2-3; 11 bases agree with TRBD2. In germline, CDR1 is MRHNA, CDR2 SNTAGT. The CDR3 has 14 residues. V trimming: 2 bases; J trimming: 5 bases; junction bases outside the gene matches: 0. CDR3 in DNA: TGTGCCAGCAGTGACGGACTAGCGGGAGATACGCAGTATTTT. It encodes CASSDGLAGDTQYF.